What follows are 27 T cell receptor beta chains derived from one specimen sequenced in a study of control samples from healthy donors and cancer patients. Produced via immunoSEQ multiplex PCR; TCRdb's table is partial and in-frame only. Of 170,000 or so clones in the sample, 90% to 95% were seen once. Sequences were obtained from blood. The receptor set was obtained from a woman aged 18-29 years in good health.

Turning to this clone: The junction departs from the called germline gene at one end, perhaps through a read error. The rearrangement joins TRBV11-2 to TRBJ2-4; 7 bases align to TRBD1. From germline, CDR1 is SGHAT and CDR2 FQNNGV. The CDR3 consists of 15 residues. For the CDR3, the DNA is TGTGCCAGCAGCCCCATAGGGGGCGCATTGTACATTCAGTGCTTC. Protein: CASSPIGGALYIQCF.

This CDR3 reads CASSLGTGPYEQYF. CDR3 nucleotide sequence: TGTGCCAGCAGCTTAGGAACAGGCCCCTACGAGCAGTACTTC. V usage is TRBV11-2 and J usage is TRBJ2-7; possibly TRBD1 for D (5 bases). Trimming shortened V by 1 base and J by 2 bases, and 9 bases separated the two germline ends. In germline, CDR1 is SGHAT, CDR2 FQNNGV. The length of the CDR3 is 14 residues.

CDR3 residues: CASSQAPMRATEAFF. Written as DNA, the CDR3 is TGCGCCAGCAGCCAAGCCCCCATGAGGGCCACTGAAGCTTTCTTT. This chain uses TRBV4-1 with TRBJ1-1; D not resolved. CDR1 MGHRA and CDR2 YSYEKL come from the germline V gene. With 1 base removed from V and 4 bases from J, the gap between germline ends came to 13 bases. This CDR3 spans 15 amino acids.

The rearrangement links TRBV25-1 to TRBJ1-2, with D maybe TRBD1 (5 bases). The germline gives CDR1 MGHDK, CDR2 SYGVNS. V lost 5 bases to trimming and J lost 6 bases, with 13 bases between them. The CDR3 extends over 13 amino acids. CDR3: CASSPGVQNGYTF. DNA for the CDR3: TGTGCCAGCAGTCCGGGGGTTCAAAATGGCTACACCTTC.

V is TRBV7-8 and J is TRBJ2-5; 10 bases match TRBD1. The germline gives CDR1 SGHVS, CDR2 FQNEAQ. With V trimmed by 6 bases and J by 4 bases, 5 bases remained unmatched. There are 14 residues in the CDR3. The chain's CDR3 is CASRSGTGVETQYF. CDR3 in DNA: TGTGCCAGCAGGTCCGGGACAGGGGTAGAGACCCAGTACTTC.

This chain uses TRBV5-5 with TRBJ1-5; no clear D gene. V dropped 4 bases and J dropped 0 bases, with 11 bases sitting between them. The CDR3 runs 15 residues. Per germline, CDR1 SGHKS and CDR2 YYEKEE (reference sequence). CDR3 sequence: CASSTGAYSNQPQHF. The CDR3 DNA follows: TGTGCCAGCAGCACGGGCGCTTATAGCAATCAGCCCCAGCATTTT. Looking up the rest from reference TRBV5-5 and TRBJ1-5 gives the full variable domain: DAGVTQSPTHLIKTRGQQVTLRCSPISGHKSVSWYQQVLGQGPQFIFQYYEKEERGRGNFPDRFSARQFPNYSSELNVNALLLGDSALYLCASSTGAYSNQPQHFGDGTRLSIL.

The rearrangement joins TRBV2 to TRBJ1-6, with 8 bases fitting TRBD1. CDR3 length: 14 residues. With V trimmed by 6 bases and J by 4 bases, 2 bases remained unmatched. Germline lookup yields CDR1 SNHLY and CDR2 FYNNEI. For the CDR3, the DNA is TGTGCCAGCAGGAGACAGGGGTATAATTCACCCCTCCACTTT. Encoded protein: CASRRQGYNSPLHF.

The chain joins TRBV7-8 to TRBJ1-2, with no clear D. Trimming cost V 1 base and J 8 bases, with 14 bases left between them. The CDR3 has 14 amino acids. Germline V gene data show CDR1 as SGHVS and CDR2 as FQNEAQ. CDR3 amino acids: CASSLERIPPGYTF. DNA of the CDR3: TGTGCCAGCAGCTTAGAAAGAATCCCTCCGGGCTACACCTTC. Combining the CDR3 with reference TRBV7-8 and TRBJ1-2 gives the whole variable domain GAGVSQSPRYKVAKRGQDVALRCDPISGHVSLFWYQQALGQGPEFLTYFQNEAQLDKSGLPSDRFFAERPEGSVSTLKIQRTQQEDSAVYLCASSLERIPPGYTFGSGTRLTVV.

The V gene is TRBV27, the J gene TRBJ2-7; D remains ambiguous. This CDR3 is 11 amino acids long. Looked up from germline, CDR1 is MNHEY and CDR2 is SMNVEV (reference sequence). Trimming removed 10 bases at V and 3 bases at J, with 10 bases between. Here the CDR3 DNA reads TGTGCCACCAGGAAGTTCTACGAGCAGTACTTC. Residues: CATRKFYEQYF.

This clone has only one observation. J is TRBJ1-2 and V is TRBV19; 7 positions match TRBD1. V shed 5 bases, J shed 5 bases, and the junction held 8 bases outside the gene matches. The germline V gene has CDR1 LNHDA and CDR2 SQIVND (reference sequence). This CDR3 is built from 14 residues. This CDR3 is CASSGAEGAYGYTF. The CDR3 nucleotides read TGTGCCAGTAGTGGGGCAGAGGGGGCGTATGGCTACACCTTC.

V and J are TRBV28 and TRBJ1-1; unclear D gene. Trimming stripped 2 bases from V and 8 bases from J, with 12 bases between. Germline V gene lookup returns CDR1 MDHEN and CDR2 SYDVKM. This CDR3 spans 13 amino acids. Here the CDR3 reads CASSLGPDQEAFF. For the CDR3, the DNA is TGTGCCAGCAGTTTAGGACCGGACCAGGAAGCTTTCTTT. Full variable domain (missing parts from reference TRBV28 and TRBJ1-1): DVKVTQSSRYLVKRTGEKVFLECVQDMDHENMFWYRQDPGLGLRLIYFSYDVKMKEKGDIPEGYSVSREKKERFSLILESASTNQTSMYLCASSLGPDQEAFFGQGTRLTVV.

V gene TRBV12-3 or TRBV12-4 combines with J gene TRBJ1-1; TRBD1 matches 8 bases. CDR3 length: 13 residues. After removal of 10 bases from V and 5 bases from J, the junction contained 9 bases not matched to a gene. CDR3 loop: CATGSGTGTEAFF. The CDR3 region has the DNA TGTGCCACCGGTTCCGGGACAGGTACTGAAGCTTTCTTT.

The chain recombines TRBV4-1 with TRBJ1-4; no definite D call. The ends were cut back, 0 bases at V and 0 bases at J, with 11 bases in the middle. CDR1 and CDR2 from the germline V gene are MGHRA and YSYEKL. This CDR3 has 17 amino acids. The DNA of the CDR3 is TGCGCCAGCAGCCAAGAATCTTTCATTGCAACTAATGAAAAACTGTTTTTT. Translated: CASSQESFIATNEKLFF.

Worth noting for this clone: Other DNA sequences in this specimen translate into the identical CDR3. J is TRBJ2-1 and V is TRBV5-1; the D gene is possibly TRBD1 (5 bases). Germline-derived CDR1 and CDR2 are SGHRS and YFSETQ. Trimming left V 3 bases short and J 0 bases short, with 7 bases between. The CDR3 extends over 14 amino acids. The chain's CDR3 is CASSWGRSYNEQFF. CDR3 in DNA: TGCGCCAGCAGCTGGGGCCGCTCCTACAATGAGCAGTTCTTC. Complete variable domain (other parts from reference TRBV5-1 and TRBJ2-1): KAGVTQTPRYLIKTRGQQVTLSCSPISGHRSVSWYQQTPGQGLQFLFEYFSETQRNKGNFPGRFSGRQFSNSRSEMNVSTLELGDSALYLCASSWGRSYNEQFFGPGTRLTVL.

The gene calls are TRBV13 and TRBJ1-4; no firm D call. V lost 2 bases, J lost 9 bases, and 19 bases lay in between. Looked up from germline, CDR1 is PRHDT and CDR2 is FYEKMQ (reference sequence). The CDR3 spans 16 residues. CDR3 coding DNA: TGTGCCAGCAGCTTATATGAGGGATCCAACTCCCAAAAACTGTTTTTT. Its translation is CASSLYEGSNSQKLFF.

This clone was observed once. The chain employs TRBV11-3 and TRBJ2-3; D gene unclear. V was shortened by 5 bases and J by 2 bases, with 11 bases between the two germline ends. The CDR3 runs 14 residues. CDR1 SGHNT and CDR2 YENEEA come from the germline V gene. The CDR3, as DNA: TGTGCCAGCAGCCAAACCACAGCCACAGATACGCAGTATTTT. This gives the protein CASSQTTATDTQYF.

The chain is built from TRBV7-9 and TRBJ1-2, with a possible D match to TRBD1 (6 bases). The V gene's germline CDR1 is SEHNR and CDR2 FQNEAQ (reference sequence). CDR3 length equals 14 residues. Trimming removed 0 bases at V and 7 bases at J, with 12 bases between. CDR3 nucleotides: TGTGCCAGCAGCTTAGCGATGGGGGCGGCTGGCTACACCTTC. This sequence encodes CASSLAMGAAGYTF.

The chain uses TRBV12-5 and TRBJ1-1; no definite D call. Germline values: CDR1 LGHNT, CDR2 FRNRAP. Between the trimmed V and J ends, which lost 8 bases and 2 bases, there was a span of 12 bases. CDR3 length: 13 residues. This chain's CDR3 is CASRRGSNTEAFF. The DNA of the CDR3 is TGTGCTAGTAGGCGGGGAAGTAACACTGAAGCTTTCTTT.

The CDR3 sequence is CASSDGPGQGIYEQYF. The CDR3 coding sequence is TGTGCCAGCAGCGATGGGCCGGGACAGGGAATTTACGAGCAGTACTTC. The V gene is TRBV9, the J gene TRBJ2-7, with 9 bases lining up with TRBD1. The germline CDR1 and CDR2 sequences are SGDLS and YYNGEE. Germline trimming cut 3 bases from V and 4 bases from J; bases unmatched to any gene: 11. This CDR3 contains 16 residues.

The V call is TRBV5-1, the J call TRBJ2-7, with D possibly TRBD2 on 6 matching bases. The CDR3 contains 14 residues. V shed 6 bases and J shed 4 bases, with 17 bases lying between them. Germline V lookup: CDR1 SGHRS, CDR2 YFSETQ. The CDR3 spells CASTRSGDSYEQYF. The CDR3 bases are TGCGCCAGCACCCGGTCGGGGGACTCATACGAGCAGTACTTC.

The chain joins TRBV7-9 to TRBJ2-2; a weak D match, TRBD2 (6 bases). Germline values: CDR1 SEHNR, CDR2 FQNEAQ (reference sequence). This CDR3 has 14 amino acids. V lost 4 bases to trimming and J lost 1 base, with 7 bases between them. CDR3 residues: CASSYGGNTGELFF. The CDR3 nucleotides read TGTGCCAGCAGCTACGGGGGGAACACCGGGGAGCTGTTTTTT. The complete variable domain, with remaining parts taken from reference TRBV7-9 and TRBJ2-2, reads DTGVSQNPRHKITKRGQNVTFRCDPISEHNRLYWYRQTLGQGPEFLTYFQNEAQLEKSRLLSDRFSAERPKGSFSTLEIQRTEQGDSAMYLCASSYGGNTGELFFGEGSRLTVL.

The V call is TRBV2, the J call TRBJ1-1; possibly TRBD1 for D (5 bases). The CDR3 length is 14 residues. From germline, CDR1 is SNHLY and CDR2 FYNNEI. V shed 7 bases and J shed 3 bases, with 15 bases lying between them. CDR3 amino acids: CASKRDGTYTEAFF. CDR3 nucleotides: TGTGCCAGCAAACGGGACGGAACCTACACTGAAGCTTTCTTT.

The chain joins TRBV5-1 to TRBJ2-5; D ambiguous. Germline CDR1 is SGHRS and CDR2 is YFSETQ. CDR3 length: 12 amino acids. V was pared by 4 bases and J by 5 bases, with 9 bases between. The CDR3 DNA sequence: TGCGCCAGCAGCCAGCATATGGAGACCCAGTACTTC. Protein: CASSQHMETQYF.

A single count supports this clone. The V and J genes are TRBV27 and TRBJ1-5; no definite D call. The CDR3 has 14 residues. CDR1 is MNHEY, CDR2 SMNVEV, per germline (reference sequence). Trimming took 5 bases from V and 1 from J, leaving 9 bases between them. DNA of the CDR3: TGTGCCAGCAGTAGGGCCGGGAGCAATCAGCCCCAGCATTTT. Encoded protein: CASSRAGSNQPQHF.

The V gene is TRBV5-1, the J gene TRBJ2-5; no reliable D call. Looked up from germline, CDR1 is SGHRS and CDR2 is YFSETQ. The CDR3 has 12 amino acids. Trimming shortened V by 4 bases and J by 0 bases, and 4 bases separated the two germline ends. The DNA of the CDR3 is TGCGCCAGCAGCCCCGACCAAGAGACCCAGTACTTC. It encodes CASSPDQETQYF.

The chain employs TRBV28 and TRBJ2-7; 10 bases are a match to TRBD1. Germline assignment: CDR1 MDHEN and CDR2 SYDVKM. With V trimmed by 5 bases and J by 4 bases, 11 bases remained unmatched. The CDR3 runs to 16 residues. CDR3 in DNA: TGTGCCAGCAGTACACCGTTTGACAGGGGGCTTTACGAGCAGTACTTC. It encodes CASSTPFDRGLYEQYF.

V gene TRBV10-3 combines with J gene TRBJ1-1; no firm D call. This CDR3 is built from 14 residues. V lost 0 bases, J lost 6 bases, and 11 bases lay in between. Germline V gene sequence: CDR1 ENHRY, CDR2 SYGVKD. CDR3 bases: TGTGCCATCAGTGAGTCTGGGGTGACCCCTGAAGCTTTCTTT. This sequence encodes CAISESGVTPEAFF.